These 14 T cell receptor beta chains came from one sample sequenced in a study of vaccination effects on CD4 cells after COVID-19. No antigens are known for them. ViraFEST expansion of antigen-specific CD4+ T cells with viral peptide pools preceded sequencing. Cultured cells yielded isolated CD4+ T cells after 10 days. Either the mRNA-1273 or the BNT162b2 vaccine was given to participants as two doses. Using immunoSEQ multiplex PCR, the repertoire was profiled, and TCRdb retains in-frame clones only, with some absent. The data hold some 16,000 clones, with about 76% observed a single time. Here the sequenced sample was CD4+ T cells from PBMCs cultured with HCoV-NL63 spike peptides, taken after COVID-19 vaccination. These TCRs come from a human donor who received a COVID-19 vaccine.

V is TRBV19 and J is TRBJ2-1, with 11 nucleotides matching TRBD2. Germline V CDR1 and CDR2: LNHDA, SQIVND (reference sequence). This CDR3 has 14 residues. Trimming at V came to 4 bases and at J to 9 bases, leaving 5 bases not matched to a gene. CDR3 nucleotides: TGTGCCAGTAGTACACTAGCGGGAGTGGGTGAGCAGTTCTTC. Its protein is CASSTLAGVGEQFF.

This sequence joins TRBV6-1 and TRBJ2-3; tentatively, D is TRBD1 (6 bases). The V and J ends lost 3 bases and 1 base respectively, with 17 bases between them. The CDR3 loop spans 17 amino acids. The V gene's germline CDR1 is MNHNS and CDR2 SASEGT. The CDR3 bases are TGTGCCAGCAGTGAGGGGGCAGGGGTATCCCGCACAGATACGCAGTATTTT. It codes for CASSEGAGVSRTDTQYF.

The chain links TRBV20-1 to TRBJ2-3, with a weak D call TRBD2 (7 bases). Germline loops: CDR1 DFQATT, CDR2 SNEGSKA (reference sequence). The CDR3 consists of 13 residues. Trimming took off 3 bases at V and 5 bases at J, with 12 bases between the two ends. Here the CDR3 reads CSASGGGQDTQYF. The CDR3 bases are TGCAGTGCTAGTGGGGGGGGCCAAGATACGCAGTATTTT.

The V and J genes are TRBV7-9 and TRBJ1-2; TRBD1 matches 9 bases. After removal of 2 bases from V and 7 bases from J, the junction contained 5 bases not matched to a gene. This CDR3 region has 14 residues. The germline V gene encodes CDR1 SEHNR and CDR2 FQNEAQ (reference sequence). CDR3 loop: CASSLRGQGIGYTF. The CDR3 bases are TGTGCCAGCAGCTTAAGGGGACAGGGCATTGGCTACACCTTC.

The chain employs TRBV5-4 and TRBJ2-2; D possibly matches TRBD1 or TRBD2 (6 bases each). The CDR3 consists of 14 residues. Germline values: CDR1 SGHNT, CDR2 YYREEE (reference sequence). V lost 0 bases, J lost 4 bases, and 7 bases lay in between. Here the CDR3 DNA reads TGTGCCAGCAGCTTGGCGGGGGCCACCGGGGAGCTGTTTTTT. Its translation: CASSLAGATGELFF.

V is TRBV6-1 and J is TRBJ1-2; maybe TRBD1 (6 bases). This CDR3 is built from 13 residues. The germline V gene encodes CDR1 MNHNS and CDR2 SASEGT. V lost 2 bases to trimming and J lost 8 bases, with 12 bases between them. Here the CDR3 reads CASSENREEGYTF. In DNA form, the CDR3 reads TGTGCCAGCAGTGAAAACAGGGAGGAGGGCTACACCTTC.

In its sample, this clone was seen a few times. The rearrangement uses TRBV6-5 and TRBJ1-2; 8 nucleotides align to TRBD1. Trimming took 6 bases from V and 4 from J; bases not matched to a gene: 7. This CDR3 is built from 14 residues. Germline assignment: CDR1 MNHEY and CDR2 SVGAGI. CDR3 DNA sequence: TGTGCCAGCAGGAGGGGACAGGCCCTCTATGGCTACACCTTC. The encoded protein is CASRRGQALYGYTF.

The chain couples TRBV18 to TRBJ2-3; perhaps TRBD1 as D (6 bases). Between the trimmed V and J ends, which lost 3 bases and 3 bases, there was a span of 10 bases. Germline CDR1 and CDR2: KGHSH and LQKENI. This CDR3 has 14 residues. The DNA of the CDR3 is TGTGCCAGCTCACCGATGGGGGCAACAGATACGCAGTATTTT. Protein sequence: CASSPMGATDTQYF.

Of note for this clone: Compared with germline, one end of the junction differs, possibly owing to a read error. The rearrangement links TRBV5-1 to TRBJ2-1, with TRBD2 matching 9 bases. The CDR3 length is 16 residues. Germline lookup yields CDR1 SGHRS and CDR2 YFSETQ. The CDR3 DNA is TGCGCCAGCAGCTTGGATGGGCGGGGGGGCTACGATGAGCAGTTCTTC. Translating it yields CASSLDGRGGYDEQFF. Full variable domain (rest looked up from reference TRBV5-1 and TRBJ2-1): KAGVTQTPRYLIKTRGQQVTLSCSPISGHRSVSWYQQTPGQGLQFLFEYFSETQRNKGNFPGRFSGRQFSNSRSEMNVSTLELGDSALYLCASSLDGRGGYDEQFFGPGTRLTVL.

The chain carries TRBV6-4 and TRBJ1-2, with D tentatively TRBD1 (6 bases). This CDR3 is 15 amino acids long. Trimming stripped 5 bases from V and 4 bases from J, with 17 bases between. Germline V gene sequence: CDR1 MRHNA, CDR2 SNTAGT. CDR3 DNA sequence: TGTGCCAGCAGTCCGTCGGGACATACAACCTATGGCTACACCTTC. It specifies CASSPSGHTTYGYTF.

The V call is TRBV9, the J call TRBJ1-1, with D unresolved. Trimming took 0 bases from V and 1 from J, leaving 10 bases between them. The CDR3 runs 15 residues. Germline-derived CDR1 and CDR2 are SGDLS and YYNGEE. In nucleotides, the CDR3 is TGTGCCAGCAGCGTAGAACCAGCAGGGAACACTGAAGCTTTCTTT. Encoded protein: CASSVEPAGNTEAFF.

Regarding this clone: The identical CDR3 is also encoded by other nucleotide sequences in the sample. This sequence joins TRBV9 and TRBJ2-3; D unclear. Germline loops: CDR1 SGDLS, CDR2 YYNGEE. V dropped 4 bases and J dropped 6 bases, with 6 bases sitting between them. CDR3 length: 11 amino acids. The CDR3 reads CASSRGDTQYF. As DNA, the CDR3 is TGTGCCAGCAGCCGCGGCGATACGCAGTATTTT.

The V call is TRBV30, the J call TRBJ2-2; D unresolved. V dropped 0 bases and J dropped 6 bases, with 5 bases sitting between them. This CDR3 region has 12 residues. CDR1 and CDR2 (germline): GTSNPN, SVGIG (reference sequence). This CDR3 is CAWSVKPGELFF. CDR3 in DNA: TGTGCCTGGAGTGTAAAGCCCGGGGAGCTGTTTTTT.

In nucleotides, the CDR3 is TGCGCCAGCAGCCCCCAGGGAACAGGCGGGAATGAAAAACTGTTTTTT. Its protein product is CASSPQGTGGNEKLFF. The chain combines TRBV5-1 with TRBJ1-4; D possibly corresponds to TRBD1 (5 bases). The CDR3 runs 16 residues. Trimming took 4 bases from V and 5 from J, leaving 18 bases between them. The germline gives CDR1 SGHRS, CDR2 YFSETQ. Using reference TRBV5-1 and TRBJ1-4 for the parts outside the CDR3, the full variable domain is KAGVTQTPRYLIKTRGQQVTLSCSPISGHRSVSWYQQTPGQGLQFLFEYFSETQRNKGNFPGRFSGRQFSNSRSEMNVSTLELGDSALYLCASSPQGTGGNEKLFFGSGTQLSVL.